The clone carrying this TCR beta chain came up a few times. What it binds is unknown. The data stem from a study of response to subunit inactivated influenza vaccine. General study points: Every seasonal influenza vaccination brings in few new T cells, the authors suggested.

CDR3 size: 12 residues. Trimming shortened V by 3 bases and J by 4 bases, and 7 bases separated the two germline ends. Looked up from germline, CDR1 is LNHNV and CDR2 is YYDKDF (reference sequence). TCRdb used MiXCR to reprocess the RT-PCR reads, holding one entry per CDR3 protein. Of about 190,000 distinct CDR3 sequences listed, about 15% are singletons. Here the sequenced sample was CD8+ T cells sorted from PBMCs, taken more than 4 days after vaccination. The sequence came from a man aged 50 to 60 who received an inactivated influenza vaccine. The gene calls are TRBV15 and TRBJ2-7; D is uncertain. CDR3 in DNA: TGTGCCACCAGCAGTCATGGTTACGAGCAGTACTTC. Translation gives CATSSHGYEQYF.